The rows below give T cell receptor beta chains drawn from one sample of a study of beta chain features in type 1 diabetes. Sequencing used immunoSEQ multiplex PCR; TCRdb keeps in-frame clones, though not all of them. The sample has 50,000 to 65,000 clones, under 45% seen once. Sequencing was performed on Tregs from blood. These TCRs come from a man under 40 with type 1 diabetes. Both conserved end residues are part of each CDR3. The D gene is left open where the match is weak. The listing skips clone size in some rows; elsewhere it reads once, few, many or a size class.

clone_size: few; j_call: TRBJ2-2; d_call: -; v_call: TRBV10-3; cdr3_nt: TGTGCCATCAGTGAGCCTGGTGATCTATCGGGAGTTTTGACCGGGGAGCTGTTTTTT; cdr3_aa: CAISEPGDLSGVLTGELFF
clone_size: -; j_call: TRBJ1-5; d_call: -; v_call: TRBV7-2; cdr3_nt: TGTGCCAGCAGCATGGGGGGAATCAATCAGCCCCAGCATTTT; cdr3_aa: CASSMGGINQPQHF
clone_size: -; j_call: TRBJ2-3; d_call: -; v_call: TRBV27; cdr3_nt: TGTGCCAGCCGACTTAGGGGCCCAGATACGCAGTATTTT; cdr3_aa: CASRLRGPDTQYF
clone_size: -; j_call: TRBJ2-7; d_call: -; v_call: TRBV4-1; cdr3_nt: TGCGCCAGCAGCCAAGATCATGATCCTCTGAGCGAGCAGTACTTC; cdr3_aa: CASSQDHDPLSEQYF
clone_size: -; j_call: TRBJ2-5; d_call: TRBD2; v_call: TRBV7-2; cdr3_nt: TGTGCCAGCAGCTTGAACCCCTCGGCGGGAGGTCTAGAGACCCAGTACTTC; cdr3_aa: CASSLNPSAGGLETQYF
clone_size: few; j_call: TRBJ1-1; d_call: TRBD1; v_call: TRBV5-1; cdr3_nt: TGCGCCAGCAGCTTAACGACAGGGGCAGGGGGTGAAGCTTTCTTT; cdr3_aa: CASSLTTGAGGEAFF
clone_size: few; j_call: TRBJ2-7; d_call: -; v_call: TRBV18; cdr3_nt: TGTGCCAGCTCACCCACGGAAGGGGCAGGGGAGCAGTACTTC; cdr3_aa: CASSPTEGAGEQYF
clone_size: few; j_call: TRBJ1-2; d_call: TRBD1; v_call: TRBV7-9; cdr3_nt: TGTGCCAGCAGCTCCGGGACAGGGGGGAACTATGGCTACACCTTC; cdr3_aa: CASSSGTGGNYGYTF
clone_size: -; j_call: TRBJ1-6; d_call: TRBD1; v_call: TRBV6-5; cdr3_nt: TGTGCCAGCAGTGGACAGGGTAATTCACCCCTCCACTTT; cdr3_aa: CASSGQGNSPLHF
clone_size: -; j_call: TRBJ1-1; d_call: -; v_call: TRBV2; cdr3_nt: TGTGCCAGCAGCTTAGGGGGAATCACTGAAGCTTTCTTT; cdr3_aa: CASSLGGITEAFF
clone_size: once; j_call: TRBJ2-3; d_call: -; v_call: TRBV6-5; cdr3_nt: TGTGCCAGCAGGGGCAGGGGCAATAAAAGAGATACGCAGTATTTT; cdr3_aa: CASRGRGNKRDTQYF